Below are 23 T cell receptor beta chains sequenced from a single sample in a study of OX40 agonist ivuxolimab in advanced cancers. Repertoires were generated with immunoSEQ multiplex PCR, while TCRdb's copy carries only in-frame clones and drops some. The sample lists about 23,000 clones, 77% occurring once. Source: CD4+ or CD8+ T cells sorted from blood, taken in a trial of the OX40 agonist ivuxolimab. The receptor source for this set is an adult with an advanced solid tumor such as melanoma, head and neck, liver or kidney cancer.

The V call is TRBV11-2, the J call TRBJ2-7, with 8 bases that match TRBD1. V lost 2 bases, J lost 5 bases, and 8 bases stayed unmatched. Germline V gene sequence: CDR1 SGHAT, CDR2 FQNNGV. This CDR3 spans 15 amino acids. CDR3 coding DNA: TGTGCCAGCAGCTTAAGGACAGGGTCATTCGACGAGCAGTACTTC. Protein sequence: CASSLRTGSFDEQYF.

This rearrangement joins TRBV5-5 to TRBJ1-2; no clear D gene. Trimming cost V 1 base and J 8 bases, with 12 bases left between them. The length of the CDR3 is 13 residues. The germline gives CDR1 SGHKS, CDR2 YYEKEE (reference sequence). For the CDR3, the DNA is TGTGCCAGCAGCTTGATAAGGGTTGGCGGCTACACCTTC. Its protein product is CASSLIRVGGYTF.

The chain combines TRBV7-9 with TRBJ1-5, with 7 positions matching TRBD1. With V trimmed by 5 bases and J by 4 bases, 5 bases remained unmatched. CDR1 is SEHNR and CDR2 is FQNEAQ in the germline V gene (reference sequence). The length of the CDR3 is 14 residues. Here the CDR3 DNA reads TGTGCCAGCAGCCCGACAGGGCCTAATCAGCCCCAGCATTTT. This sequence encodes CASSPTGPNQPQHF.

V and J are TRBV13 and TRBJ2-7; D possibly corresponds to TRBD1 (6 bases). This CDR3 spans 14 amino acids. CDR1 is PRHDT and CDR2 is FYEKMQ in the germline V gene (reference sequence). Trimming stripped 5 bases from V and 2 bases from J, with 13 bases between. The CDR3 DNA follows: TGTGCCAGCAGCCAAAGGGGGACCACCTACGAGCAGTACTTC. It encodes CASSQRGTTYEQYF.

The table lists this clone with a count of one. This chain uses TRBV6-5 with TRBJ1-2; D is possibly TRBD1 (5 bases). The length of the CDR3 is 14 residues. V was trimmed by 0 bases and J by 8 bases, leaving 13 bases between them. CDR1 and CDR2 from the germline V gene are MNHEY and SVGAGI. The DNA for the CDR3 is TGTGCCAGCAGTTACTCGGGCCAGGGCGACGGCTACACCTTC. Translated: CASSYSGQGDGYTF.

J is TRBJ2-7 and V is TRBV27; TRBD1 matches at 12 bases. Germline-derived CDR1 and CDR2 are MNHEY and SMNVEV (reference sequence). The V segment lost 4 bases and the J segment 4 bases; nucleotides outside the gene matches: 5. The CDR3 has 15 amino acids. The CDR3 bases are TGTGCCAGCAGTTACACGGGACAGGGGGCGTACGAGCAGTACTTC. It codes for CASSYTGQGAYEQYF.

In this sample, this clone turned up a few times. The gene calls are TRBV6-1 and TRBJ2-7; tentatively, D is TRBD1 or TRBD2 (5 bases each). Germline V gene data show CDR1 as MNHNS and CDR2 as SASEGT. The CDR3 runs to 14 residues. V gave up 4 bases and J gave up 7 bases, with 17 bases separating them. The CDR3 DNA reads as TGTGCCAGCAGTGTCCGGGACCACGACGTGGAGCAGTACTTC. It codes for CASSVRDHDVEQYF.

The chain recombines TRBV6-1 with TRBJ1-1, with a weak D call TRBD1 (5 bases). Germline CDR1 and CDR2: MNHNS and SASEGT. The CDR3 is 15 amino acids. Trimming removed 4 bases from V and 1 base from J, with 13 bases in between. This CDR3 reads CASSGSRGGNTEAFF. In DNA form, the CDR3 reads TGTGCCAGCAGTGGGAGTCGGGGGGGGAACACTGAAGCTTTCTTT.

The V gene is TRBV7-8, the J gene TRBJ2-2; 10 positions agree with TRBD1. The CDR3 runs to 17 residues. The germline V gene encodes CDR1 SGHVS and CDR2 FQNEAQ. The V gene end was trimmed by 5 bases and the J gene end by 4 bases; junction bases not matched to a gene: 10. CDR3 region: CASSIYRDRGGTGELFF. As DNA, the CDR3 is TGTGCCAGCAGCATTTACCGGGACAGGGGAGGCACCGGGGAGCTGTTTTTT.

The V call is TRBV7-2, the J call TRBJ2-3; 7 bases are a match to TRBD2. J was trimmed by 2 bases and V by 1 base; bases with no gene match: 6. The CDR3 sequence is 16 residues long. CDR1 and CDR2 from the germline V gene are SGHTA and FQGNSA. The CDR3 here is CASSLVAGRYTDTQYF. CDR3 sequence (DNA): TGTGCCAGCAGCTTAGTCGCCGGGAGGTACACAGATACGCAGTATTTT.

This rearrangement joins TRBV7-9 to TRBJ1-2; 9 bases align to TRBD1. The CDR3 consists of 14 residues. Germline CDR1 and CDR2: SEHNR and FQNEAQ (reference sequence). With 2 bases clipped from V and 8 bases from J, the junction kept 6 bases outside the gene matches. CDR3 sequence reads: CASSLPGQGRGYTF. DNA for the CDR3: TGTGCCAGCAGCTTACCGGGACAGGGAAGGGGCTACACCTTC.

This sequence joins TRBV5-1 and TRBJ2-3; 8 bases line up with TRBD2. The CDR3 is made up of 17 amino acids. Germline assignment: CDR1 SGHRS and CDR2 YFSETQ. V shed 3 bases and J 0 bases; nucleotides not matched to a gene: 9. The CDR3, as DNA: TGCGCCAGCAGCTCACGGGCAGCGGGGGTTAGCACAGATACGCAGTATTTT. Translating it yields CASSSRAAGVSTDTQYF.

The chain has TRBV5-1 and TRBJ1-2; D not resolved. The germline V gene has CDR1 SGHRS and CDR2 YFSETQ. V dropped 1 base and J dropped 1 base, with 11 bases sitting between them. The CDR3 consists of 15 residues. CDR3 protein: CASSLNSDFNYGYTF. CDR3 nucleotides: TGCGCCAGCAGCTTGAATTCGGATTTTAACTATGGCTACACCTTC.

The V and J genes are TRBV6-5 and TRBJ2-7; no reliable D call. The CDR3 consists of 13 residues. V was clipped by 0 bases and J by 1 base, with 4 bases between them. Per the germline V gene, CDR1 is MNHEY and CDR2 is SVGAGI. In nucleotides, the CDR3 is TGTGCCAGCAGTTACTCGATTTCCTACGAGCAGTACTTC. This translates into CASSYSISYEQYF.

The V call is TRBV27, the J call TRBJ2-7, with 7 bases that match TRBD1. In germline, CDR1 is MNHEY, CDR2 SMNVEV (reference sequence). The CDR3 is 19 amino acids. V lost 5 bases and J lost 3; bases outside the gene matches: 22. This CDR3 is CASSNHVGSETGQFYEQYF. The CDR3 nucleotides are TGTGCCAGCAGTAACCACGTGGGATCAGAGACAGGGCAATTCTACGAGCAGTACTTC.

The chain combines TRBV9 with TRBJ2-7, with 10 bases identical to TRBD2. Germline V lookup: CDR1 SGDLS, CDR2 YYNGEE. The CDR3 is 14 residues long. J gave up 6 bases and V 4 bases, and 7 bases lay outside the gene matches. CDR3: CASSTSGGATEQYF. For the CDR3, the DNA is TGTGCCAGCAGCACGAGCGGGGGGGCAACCGAGCAGTACTTC.

The chain couples TRBV9 to TRBJ2-7; 8 nucleotides agree with TRBD2. The CDR3 totals 14 residues. Trimming removed 4 bases from V and 0 bases from J; junction bases left unmatched: 3. CDR1 is SGDLS and CDR2 is YYNGEE in the germline V gene. CDR3 residues: CASSYGTSSYEQYF. The CDR3 DNA reads as TGTGCCAGCAGCTACGGGACTAGCTCCTACGAGCAGTACTTC.

J is TRBJ2-3 and V is TRBV7-9, with 10 bases identical to TRBD2. V was clipped by 4 bases and J by 5 bases; unmatched bases: 9. This CDR3 comprises 16 residues. From germline, CDR1 is SEHNR and CDR2 FQNEAQ (reference sequence). The CDR3 nucleotides read TGTGCCAGCAGCTCCTCGTCCGGGACTAGCGTAGATACGCAGTATTTT. Translation: CASSSSSGTSVDTQYF.

The V call is TRBV2, the J call TRBJ2-7; 7 nucleotides align to TRBD1. The CDR3 is 15 residues long. Trimming removed 6 bases from V and 2 bases from J; junction bases left unmatched: 10. The germline gives CDR1 SNHLY, CDR2 FYNNEI. As DNA, the CDR3 is TGTGCCAGCAGAAAAGAACCGGGACAGACCTACGAGCAGTACTTC. Translating gives CASRKEPGQTYEQYF. Variable domain in full (rest from reference TRBV2 and TRBJ2-7): EPEVTQTPSHQVTQMGQEVILRCVPISNHLYFYWYRQILGQKVEFLVSFYNNEISEKSEIFDDQFSVERPDGSNFTLKIRSTKLEDSAMYFCASRKEPGQTYEQYFGPGTRLTVT.

This clone was found once. This chain links TRBV4-2 with TRBJ1-1, with unresolved D. The germline CDR1 and CDR2 sequences are LGHNA and YNFKEQ. The CDR3 runs to 13 residues. The V and J ends lost 0 bases and 5 bases respectively, with 7 bases between them. CDR3 coding DNA: TGTGCCAGCAGCCAAGATTCGGGGACTGAAGCTTTCTTT. Protein: CASSQDSGTEAFF.

This clone has only one observation. This chain connects TRBV6-5 to TRBJ2-5; 9 positions agree with TRBD2. CDR1 is MNHEY and CDR2 is SVGAGI in the germline V gene. J lost 4 bases, V lost 2 bases, and 8 bases had no gene match. CDR3 size: 16 residues. CDR3 residues: CASSYEAGGRGETQYF. As DNA, the CDR3 is TGTGCCAGCAGTTACGAAGCGGGGGGCCGGGGAGAGACCCAGTACTTC.

The chain uses TRBV7-2 and TRBJ1-1; 7 nucleotides align to TRBD1. The CDR3 has 14 residues. Losses at the gene ends were 2 bases for V and 3 bases for J; bases not matched to a gene: 3. Germline values: CDR1 SGHTA, CDR2 FQGNSA. The CDR3 DNA sequence: TGTGCCAGCAGCTTACGGGACAGATACACTGAAGCTTTCTTT. Its protein product is CASSLRDRYTEAFF.

The gene calls are TRBV5-4 and TRBJ2-5; D might be TRBD2 (5 bases). Gene TRBJ2-7 matches the end of the DNA better, so the J call may be wrong. Germline assignment: CDR1 SGHNT and CDR2 YYREEE (reference sequence). The CDR3 length is 13 residues. CDR3 in DNA: TGTGCCAGCAGCTTAGGAGGAGTGGCCGAGCAGTACTTC. It codes for CASSLGGVAEQYF.